One and the same sample provided the 20 T cell receptor beta chains below, sequenced in a study of a mutant IDH1 vaccine in newly diagnosed glioma. These receptors lack a known antigen. Specified time point: week 47, end of study. Alongside topical imiquimod, each dose of vaccine comprised 300 ug of mutant IDH1 20-mer peptide. Sequenced by immunoSEQ multiplex PCR; TCRdb stores in-frame clones only, minus some. The sample includes tens of thousands of clones, roughly 87% of them seen just once. Sequencing used PBMCs, obtained from a glioma patient whose treatment included an IDH1 peptide vaccine. The receptors stem from a man between 40 and 49 years old with glioma.

This CDR3 reads CASSGRDRLNTEAFF. CDR3 nucleotides: TGTGCCAGCAGTGGCAGGGACAGGTTGAACACTGAAGCTTTCTTT. V and J are TRBV6-1 and TRBJ1-1; TRBD1 matches at 8 bases. Trimming removed 4 bases from V and 0 bases from J; junction bases left unmatched: 4. CDR3 size: 15 residues. Looked up from germline, CDR1 is MNHNS and CDR2 is SASEGT.

The chain combines TRBV19 with TRBJ1-2, with TRBD1 identical over 8 bases. From germline, CDR1 is LNHDA and CDR2 SQIVND (reference sequence). The CDR3 runs to 15 residues. V dropped 5 bases and J dropped 3; count of bases not matched to a gene: 8. CDR3 region: CASSSDRAGYYGYTF. In DNA, the CDR3 is TGTGCCAGTAGTTCGGACAGGGCCGGATACTATGGCTACACCTTC. Filled out from reference TRBV19 and TRBJ1-2, the complete variable domain reads DGGITQSPKYLFRKEGQNVTLSCEQNLNHDAMYWYRQDPGQGLRLIYYSQIVNDFQKGDIAEGYSVSREKKESFPLTVTSAQKNPTAFYLCASSSDRAGYYGYTFGSGTRLTVV.

The V and J genes are TRBV27 and TRBJ2-7; 7 nucleotides line up with TRBD2. Germline assignment: CDR1 MNHEY and CDR2 SMNVEV (reference sequence). The CDR3 spans 13 residues. Germline trimming cut 5 bases from V and 6 bases from J; bases unmatched to any gene: 7. The CDR3 reads CASSAIGEGEQYF. The CDR3 nucleotides read TGTGCCAGCAGTGCCATAGGGGAGGGCGAGCAGTACTTC.

This sequence joins TRBV28 and TRBJ1-4; 8 bases align to TRBD1. Looked up from germline, CDR1 is MDHEN and CDR2 is SYDVKM. The J segment lost 4 bases and the V segment lost 5 bases, leaving 9 bases of the junction unmatched. The CDR3 runs 16 residues. CDR3 in amino acids: CASSPDRELNNEKLFF. The CDR3 DNA is TGTGCCAGCAGTCCGGACAGGGAATTGAATAATGAAAAACTGTTTTTT.

This sequence joins TRBV5-1 and TRBJ1-1; D unresolved. The CDR3 covers 14 residues. Trimming left V 0 bases short and J 0 bases short, with 6 bases between. Germline assignment: CDR1 SGHRS and CDR2 YFSETQ. CDR3 in amino acids: CASSLGSLNTEAFF. The CDR3 DNA follows: TGCGCCAGCAGCTTGGGCAGCTTGAACACTGAAGCTTTCTTT. Full variable domain (rest looked up from reference TRBV5-1 and TRBJ1-1): KAGVTQTPRYLIKTRGQQVTLSCSPISGHRSVSWYQQTPGQGLQFLFEYFSETQRNKGNFPGRFSGRQFSNSRSEMNVSTLELGDSALYLCASSLGSLNTEAFFGQGTRLTVV.

The genes are TRBV4-3 and TRBJ2-3; D not certain. The germline V gene encodes CDR1 LGHNA and CDR2 YSLEER. V was clipped by 2 bases and J by 1 base, with 10 bases between them. CDR3 length equals 15 residues. Here the CDR3 reads CASSQRSRGTDTQYF. The CDR3 DNA reads TGCGCCAGCAGCCAAAGGTCGAGAGGCACAGATACGCAGTATTTT.

This chain joins TRBV6-4 and TRBJ2-3; no clear D gene. Between the trimmed V and J ends, which lost 3 bases and 2 bases, there was a span of 12 bases. Germline loops: CDR1 MRHNA, CDR2 SNTAGT. This CDR3 spans 15 amino acids. Written as DNA, the CDR3 is TGTGCCAGCAGTGAAACTCGTCAATCCACAGATACGCAGTATTTT. This gives the protein CASSETRQSTDTQYF.

This chain uses TRBV5-4 with TRBJ2-2; D remains unclear. The CDR3 has 14 amino acids. CDR1 SGHNT and CDR2 YYREEE come from the germline V gene (reference sequence). Trimming shortened V by 2 bases and J by 6 bases, and 11 bases separated the two germline ends. The chain's CDR3 is CASSFGIPPGELFF. CDR3 bases: TGTGCCAGCAGCTTTGGGATACCCCCCGGGGAGCTGTTTTTT.

J is TRBJ1-1 and V is TRBV9; tentatively, D is TRBD1 (5 bases). The V end lost 4 bases, the J end lost 3 bases, and 16 bases lay between the germline ends. Germline V CDR1 and CDR2: SGDLS, YYNGEE. The CDR3 runs 15 residues. CDR3 protein: CASSSRGGGDTEAFF. The CDR3 nucleotides read TGTGCCAGCAGCTCAAGAGGTGGGGGAGACACTGAAGCTTTCTTT.

The rearrangement uses TRBV9 and TRBJ2-3; TRBD2 matches 9 bases. The V and J ends lost 6 bases and 6 bases, in that order; junction bases with no gene match: 5. This CDR3 comprises 13 residues. Germline lookup yields CDR1 SGDLS and CDR2 YYNGEE. The CDR3 DNA reads TGTGCCAGCACCCTTAGCGGGAGTGATACGCAGTATTTT. Its translation: CASTLSGSDTQYF.

The chain carries TRBV19 and TRBJ2-1; tentative D call: TRBD1 (6 bases). Trimming cost V 6 bases and J 7 bases, with 13 bases left between them. This CDR3 region has 13 residues. Germline V gene data show CDR1 as LNHDA and CDR2 as SQIVND (reference sequence). In nucleotides, the CDR3 is TGTGCCAGTAGCATGGGGGCGCGTAATGAGCAGTTCTTC. It specifies CASSMGARNEQFF.

This rearrangement joins TRBV29-1 to TRBJ2-1; 9 bases are a match to TRBD2. CDR3 length: 10 residues. The V gene's germline CDR1 is SQVTM and CDR2 ANQGSEA. J gave up 14 bases and V 4 bases, and 3 bases lay outside the gene matches. This chain's CDR3 is CSVAAGGKFF. CDR3 DNA sequence: TGCAGCGTTGCTGCGGGAGGGAAGTTCTTC.

The chain has TRBV5-4 and TRBJ2-7; 7 nucleotides agree with TRBD1. After removal of 6 bases from V and 2 bases from J, the junction contained 5 bases not matched to a gene. The CDR3 sequence is 13 residues long. Germline CDR1 is SGHNT and CDR2 is YYREEE (reference sequence). The CDR3 region is CASTKTGTYEQYF. The CDR3 coding sequence is TGTGCCAGCACCAAGACAGGGACCTACGAGCAGTACTTC.

This clone has just one count. The chain is built from TRBV2 and TRBJ2-7; D is uncertain. V lost 2 bases to trimming and J lost 12 bases, with 14 bases between them. This CDR3 is built from 12 residues. Looked up from germline, CDR1 is SNHLY and CDR2 is FYNNEI. The CDR3 coding sequence is TGTGCCAGCAGTGAATCGGGCTTCGGCACGTACGTC. This gives the protein CASSESGFGTYV.

The V gene is TRBV19, the J gene TRBJ1-1, with TRBD1 identical over 7 bases. CDR3 length: 14 amino acids. Germline V CDR1 and CDR2: LNHDA, SQIVND (reference sequence). V shed 4 bases and J 4 bases; nucleotides not matched to a gene: 6. The CDR3 sequence is CASSTTGIGTEAFF. For the CDR3, the DNA is TGTGCCAGTAGTACGACAGGGATCGGCACTGAAGCTTTCTTT.

This chain links TRBV2 with TRBJ2-3, with 9 bases lining up with TRBD1. The CDR3 runs 16 residues. Germline assignment: CDR1 SNHLY and CDR2 FYNNEI. The ends lost 5 bases at V and 4 bases at J; junction bases unmatched: 10. This chain's CDR3 is CASSPRGTGRSDTQYF. CDR3 DNA sequence: TGTGCCAGCAGTCCTAGGGGGACAGGGAGGTCAGATACGCAGTATTTT.

This chain joins TRBV4-2 and TRBJ2-5; maybe TRBD2 (6 bases). The V gene's germline CDR1 is LGHNA and CDR2 YNFKEQ. The CDR3 consists of 15 residues. The V gene lost 4 bases and the J gene lost 5 bases, with 17 bases spanning the gap. Written as DNA, the CDR3 is TGTGCCAGCAGCCTTACGGGGGACTTTGTGGAGACCCAGTACTTC. It translates to CASSLTGDFVETQYF.

The V and J genes are TRBV11-3 and TRBJ2-5; 10 nucleotides line up with TRBD2. The J call may be faulty, since TRBJ2-7 better matches the DNA end. The CDR3 spans 18 residues. The V gene's germline CDR1 is SGHNT and CDR2 YENEEA. The CDR3 region is CASSPRASGRRKFGEQYF. For the CDR3, the DNA is TGTGCCAGCAGCCCTCGGGCTAGCGGGAGAAGGAAATTTGGCGAGCAGTACTTC.

CDR3 nucleotide sequence: TGCGCCAGCAGCTTCCAGGGTTACACAGATACGCAGTATTTT. This gives the protein CASSFQGYTDTQYF. The chain uses TRBV5-1 and TRBJ2-3; possibly TRBD1 for D (5 bases). Per germline, CDR1 SGHRS and CDR2 YFSETQ. The germline V and J ends were trimmed by 2 bases and 2 bases, with 9 bases remaining between them. CDR3 length equals 14 residues.

The V gene is TRBV5-1, the J gene TRBJ1-1; the match to TRBD1 covers 7 bases. V lost 3 bases, J lost 0 bases, and 5 bases stayed unmatched. Germline-derived CDR1 and CDR2 are SGHRS and YFSETQ. The length of the CDR3 is 15 residues. As DNA, the CDR3 is TGCGCCAGCAGCTCGGGACAGAATATGAACACTGAAGCTTTCTTT. It encodes CASSSGQNMNTEAFF. Filled out from reference TRBV5-1 and TRBJ1-1, the complete variable domain reads KAGVTQTPRYLIKTRGQQVTLSCSPISGHRSVSWYQQTPGQGLQFLFEYFSETQRNKGNFPGRFSGRQFSNSRSEMNVSTLELGDSALYLCASSSGQNMNTEAFFGQGTRLTVV.